This note documents a single TCR beta chain sequence. Its antigen is not identified. The data derive from a study of Graves' ophthalmopathy and Graves' hyperthyroidism. Study overall: Hyperthyroidism counted as stable given no ophthalmopathy within 18 months of follow-up. Study-wide results and caveats: Sensitivity of approximately 66% and specificity of 72% to 85% were achieved by the model that predicted ophthalmopathy progression.

Germline values: CDR1 SQVTM, CDR2 ANQGSEA. Trimming left V 6 bases short and J 3 bases short, with 17 bases between. The CDR3 loop spans 14 amino acids. Ineligible for inclusion were patients with other autoimmune diseases, uncontrolled infections, pregnancy or lactation. RNA transcripts were the template, and TCR beta CDR3 regions were amplified from them. First-round RT-PCR with HTBI primers preceded a second-round multiplex PCR. TCRdb used MiXCR to reprocess the multiplex PCR reads, holding one entry per CDR3 protein. Of more than 1,000,000 distinct CDR3 sequences in the sample, 35% to 40% were seen once.

The sequencing input was peripheral blood or thyroid tissue (not recorded which). The origin of this receptor is an adult man with Graves' hyperthyroidism. The chain carries TRBV29-1 and TRBJ2-5, with D possibly being TRBD2 (5 bases). The DNA for the CDR3 is TGCAGCGTGAGACCTCTGGAGGAAAAAGAGACCCAGTACTTC. This encodes CSVRPLEEKETQYF.